The clone carrying this T cell receptor beta chain appeared a few times. Antigen unknown. The CDR3 has 15 amino acids. V dropped 5 bases and J dropped 1 base, with 14 bases sitting between them. Per germline, CDR1 LGHNA and CDR2 YSLEER. The data were obtained in a study of T cells in Graves' hyperthyroidism and ophthalmopathy. In the study overall: The authors collected peripheral blood at initial diagnosis, before any treatment.

The patients, who ranged from 18 to 65 in age, presented with newly diagnosed hyperthyroidism lasting under 2 months. Whole-study results and caveats: A 13 V-J model separated ophthalmopathy from stable hyperthyroidism. The model forecast ophthalmopathy, anticipating it by a median roughly 6.3 months before onset.

Regions amplified from RNA transcripts were the TCR beta CDR3 regions. Researchers ran a first-round RT-PCR on the TCR CDR3 using the HTBI primer set. TCRdb redid the calling of the multiplex PCR reads with MiXCR, one entry per CDR3 protein. This table has about 700,000 distinct CDR3 sequences, approximately 15% appearing once. The chain employs TRBV4-3 and TRBJ2-5; D may be TRBD2 (6 bases). The sequenced sample was blood. The clonotype originates from a woman aged 18-35 years with Graves' hyperthyroidism. CDR3 coding DNA: TGCGCCAGCAGCTATGGGGACTCTTTCCAAGAGACCCAGTACTTC. Translated, it gives CASSYGDSFQETQYF.